The 20 T cell receptor beta chains below were found in one sample sequenced in a study of response to subunit inactivated influenza vaccine. TCRdb redid the calling of the RT-PCR reads with MiXCR, one entry per CDR3 protein. Of 650,000 to 800,000 distinct CDR3 sequences detected, approximately 13% appear once; the ten largest clones hold around 6.5%. The material was PBMCs from blood, obtained roughly 15 days before vaccination. These receptors all come from a man aged 45 to 65 who received an inactivated influenza vaccine.

The chain carries TRBV7-2 and TRBJ2-1; a weak D match, TRBD2 (5 bases). In germline, CDR1 is SGHTA, CDR2 FQGNSA. The V and J ends lost 4 bases and 8 bases respectively, with 15 bases between them. There are 14 residues in the CDR3. The CDR3 nucleotides read TGTGCCAGCAGCTCCCCACGGGGTATCTATGAGCAGTTCTTC. Its protein is CASSSPRGIYEQFF.

This clonotype was recorded many times. The chain joins TRBV29-1 to TRBJ2-1; 7 nucleotides line up with TRBD1. Germline assignment: CDR1 SQVTM and CDR2 ANQGSEA. After removal of 1 base from V and 1 base from J, the junction contained 7 bases not matched to a gene. There are 16 residues in the CDR3. The CDR3 reads CSVEAMGRGSYNEQFF. Written as DNA, the CDR3 is TGCAGCGTTGAAGCTATGGGCAGGGGGTCCTACAATGAGCAGTTCTTC.

This clonotype has only a few counts. This rearrangement joins TRBV5-1 to TRBJ2-6, with 9 positions matching TRBD1. Trimming at V came to 5 bases and at J to 2 bases, leaving 8 bases not matched to a gene. Looked up from germline, CDR1 is SGHRS and CDR2 is YFSETQ. The CDR3 runs 17 residues. CDR3 amino acids: CASRPGQGSPGANVLTF. As DNA, the CDR3 is TGCGCCAGCAGACCGGGACAGGGCTCCCCTGGGGCCAACGTCCTGACTTTC.

The sample holds many counts of this clonotype. This chain joins TRBV28 and TRBJ2-1; TRBD2 is a possible D gene (7 bases). The CDR3 has 15 residues. Trimming took 5 bases from V and 1 from J, leaving 12 bases between them. Germline V CDR1 and CDR2: MDHEN, SYDVKM. CDR3 coding DNA: TGTGCCAGCAGTCCGGCGGGGGCGTCCTACAATGAGCAGTTCTTC. Its protein product is CASSPAGASYNEQFF.

The chain recombines TRBV20-1 with TRBJ2-1; 10 nucleotides align to TRBD2. Germline CDR1 reads DFQATT; CDR2 reads SNEGSKA (reference sequence). V lost 6 bases and J lost 5; bases outside the gene matches: 4. This CDR3 spans 13 amino acids. This CDR3 is CSAEREGHNEQFF. CDR3 sequence (DNA): TGCAGTGCCGAGCGGGAGGGTCACAATGAGCAGTTCTTC.

This clonotype was seen a few times. The rearrangement links TRBV28 to TRBJ2-5, with D perhaps TRBD1 (6 bases). Trimming removed 4 bases from V and 0 bases from J, with 9 bases in between. The germline CDR1 and CDR2 sequences are MDHEN and SYDVKM. This CDR3 is built from 14 residues. Here the CDR3 DNA reads TGTGCCAGCAGTTCCTGGACAGACCAAGAGACCCAGTACTTC. As protein: CASSSWTDQETQYF.

This clonotype was seen a handful of times. The CDR3 loop is CASSPGQGASWNEQFF. The CDR3 nucleotides read TGTGCCAGCAGCCCGGGACAGGGGGCTTCGTGGAATGAGCAGTTCTTC. The chain uses TRBV7-9 and TRBJ2-1; 12 bases agree with TRBD1. V shed 5 bases, J shed 7 bases, and the junction held 9 bases outside the gene matches. Germline V gene sequence: CDR1 SEHNR, CDR2 FQNEAQ (reference sequence). The CDR3 has 16 amino acids.

The genes are TRBV7-2 and TRBJ2-5; 9 bases match TRBD1. V lost 1 base, J lost 7 bases, and 4 bases stayed unmatched. CDR3 length equals 14 residues. In germline, CDR1 is SGHTA, CDR2 FQGNSA. The chain's CDR3 is CASSLGTGVGTQYF. CDR3 DNA sequence: TGTGCCAGCAGCTTAGGGACAGGGGTAGGGACCCAGTACTTC.

This sequence joins TRBV2 and TRBJ1-1; 11 bases match TRBD1. Germline loops: CDR1 SNHLY, CDR2 FYNNEI. With 5 bases clipped from V and 7 bases from J, the junction kept 18 bases outside the gene matches. The CDR3 extends over 18 amino acids. CDR3 sequence reads: CASSPNRDRGIRRREAFF. The CDR3 nucleotides read TGTGCCAGCAGTCCGAATCGGGACAGGGGGATACGGAGACGTGAAGCTTTCTTT.

The chain is built from TRBV5-5 and TRBJ2-5, with a weak D call TRBD1 (5 bases). Trimming removed 5 bases from V and 1 base from J, with 12 bases in between. CDR3 length: 14 amino acids. The germline V gene has CDR1 SGHKS and CDR2 YYEKEE (reference sequence). CDR3 DNA: TGTGCCAGCAGGTTTGGACAAGCCCAAGAGACCCAGTACTTC. It yields the protein CASRFGQAQETQYF.

V usage is TRBV2 and J usage is TRBJ2-3; D is uncertain. V was trimmed by 6 bases and J by 7 bases, leaving 11 bases between them. The CDR3 has 12 residues. CDR1 is SNHLY and CDR2 is FYNNEI in the germline V gene. The DNA for the CDR3 is TGTGCCAGCAGGGGCGCTGCGTATACGCAGTATTTT. It specifies CASRGAAYTQYF.

The chain couples TRBV29-1 to TRBJ2-5, with D perhaps TRBD1 (5 bases). The CDR3 length is 15 residues. V was trimmed by 4 bases and J by 2 bases, leaving 17 bases between them. CDR1 is SQVTM and CDR2 is ANQGSEA in the germline V gene. The CDR3 DNA reads as TGCAGCGTTGTCTGGTCCACAGGACGACAAGAGACCCAGTACTTC. Its protein product is CSVVWSTGRQETQYF.

This clonotype has only a few counts. J is TRBJ1-2 and V is TRBV7-9; no clear D. Trimming took off 5 bases at V and 5 bases at J, with 21 bases between the two ends. The CDR3 has 16 amino acids. Per the germline V gene, CDR1 is SEHNR and CDR2 is FQNEAQ (reference sequence). CDR3 DNA: TGTGCCAGCAGCCGTGTCGGCGGGGATTTCCCATATGGCTACACCTTC. Its translation: CASSRVGGDFPYGYTF.

This clonotype came up a few times. CDR3 region: CASSPGGRVHYGYTF. The CDR3 DNA sequence: TGTGCCAGCAGTCCCGGCGGCAGGGTTCACTATGGCTACACCTTC. V gene TRBV28 combines with J gene TRBJ1-2, with a possible D match to TRBD1 (5 bases). This CDR3 region has 15 residues. V dropped 5 bases and J dropped 3 bases, with 16 bases sitting between them. Germline lookup yields CDR1 MDHEN and CDR2 SYDVKM.

This clonotype was counted only a few times. This chain connects TRBV7-9 to TRBJ2-1; no firm D call. This CDR3 has 14 amino acids. Germline V lookup: CDR1 SEHNR, CDR2 FQNEAQ (reference sequence). V was clipped by 6 bases and J by 2 bases, with 11 bases between them. CDR3 DNA: TGTGCCAGCAGGGGCCGATTGGCCTACAATGAGCAGTTCTTC. Translated, it gives CASRGRLAYNEQFF.

There are many counts of this clonotype. The chain couples TRBV3-1 to TRBJ1-3; D is unclear. Per the germline V gene, CDR1 is LGHDT and CDR2 is YNNKEL (reference sequence). The CDR3 covers 14 residues. Trimming pared 3 bases from V and 4 bases from J, leaving 10 bases between. The CDR3 loop reads CASSHRVGGNTIYF. Here the CDR3 DNA reads TGTGCCAGCAGCCACCGCGTGGGAGGAAACACCATATATTTT. Full variable domain (missing parts from reference TRBV3-1 and TRBJ1-3): DTAVSQTPKYLVTQMGNDKSIKCEQNLGHDTMYWYKQDSKKFLKIMFSYNNKELIINETVPNRFSPKSPDKAHLNLHINSLELGDSAVYFCASSHRVGGNTIYFGEGSWLTVV.

This clonotype showed up many times. This chain connects TRBV5-6 to TRBJ2-7; D is possibly TRBD1 (5 bases). This CDR3 is 15 amino acids long. The germline V gene encodes CDR1 SGHDT and CDR2 YYEEEE. The V gene lost 0 bases and the J gene lost 4 bases, with 14 bases spanning the gap. CDR3 sequence reads: CASSLGSQQGYEQYF. The CDR3 DNA follows: TGTGCCAGCAGCTTGGGATCGCAGCAGGGATACGAGCAGTACTTC.

The chain uses TRBV4-2 and TRBJ1-5; 7 bases map to TRBD1. CDR3 length: 15 amino acids. CDR1 and CDR2 from the germline V gene are LGHNA and YNFKEQ. Trimming removed 5 bases from V and 6 bases from J; junction bases left unmatched: 10. The CDR3 DNA sequence: TGTGCCAGCAGCGATATTGAGGGGGCAGGTCAGCCCCAGCATTTT. Its translation is CASSDIEGAGQPQHF.

A few counts support this clonotype. The chain joins TRBV3-1 to TRBJ1-1, with D possibly TRBD1 on 6 matching bases. V gave up 4 bases and J gave up 1 base, with 16 bases separating them. Looked up from germline, CDR1 is LGHDT and CDR2 is YNNKEL (reference sequence). The CDR3 contains 16 residues. This CDR3 is CASSLWGGGSNTEAFF. CDR3 nucleotides: TGTGCCAGCAGCCTGTGGGGGGGCGGTTCGAACACTGAAGCTTTCTTT.

Note on this clonotype: The junction does not match germline at one end; this may be a read error. V usage is TRBV6-1 and J usage is TRBJ2-7, with 12 bases identical to TRBD2. The CDR3 length is 15 residues. Germline loops: CDR1 MNHNS, CDR2 SASEGT. The CDR3 spells CVSSSWTSGTYEQYF. CDR3 coding DNA: TGTGTCAGCAGCTCCTGGACTAGCGGGACCTACGAGCAGTACTTC.